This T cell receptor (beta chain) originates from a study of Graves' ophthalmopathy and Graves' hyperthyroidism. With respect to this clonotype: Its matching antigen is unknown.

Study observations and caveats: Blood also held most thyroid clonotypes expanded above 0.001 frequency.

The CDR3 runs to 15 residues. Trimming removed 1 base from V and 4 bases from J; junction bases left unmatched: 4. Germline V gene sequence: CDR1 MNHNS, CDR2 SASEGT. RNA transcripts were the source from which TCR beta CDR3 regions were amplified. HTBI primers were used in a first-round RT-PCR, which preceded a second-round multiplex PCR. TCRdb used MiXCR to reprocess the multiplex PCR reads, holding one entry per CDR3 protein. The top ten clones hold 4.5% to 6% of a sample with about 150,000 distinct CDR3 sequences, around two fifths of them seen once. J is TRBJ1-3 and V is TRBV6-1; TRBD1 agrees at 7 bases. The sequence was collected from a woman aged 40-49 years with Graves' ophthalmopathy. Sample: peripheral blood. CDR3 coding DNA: TGTGCCAGCAGTGAAGTTCCGGGACAGGGAAACACCATATATTTT. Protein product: CASSEVPGQGNTIYF.